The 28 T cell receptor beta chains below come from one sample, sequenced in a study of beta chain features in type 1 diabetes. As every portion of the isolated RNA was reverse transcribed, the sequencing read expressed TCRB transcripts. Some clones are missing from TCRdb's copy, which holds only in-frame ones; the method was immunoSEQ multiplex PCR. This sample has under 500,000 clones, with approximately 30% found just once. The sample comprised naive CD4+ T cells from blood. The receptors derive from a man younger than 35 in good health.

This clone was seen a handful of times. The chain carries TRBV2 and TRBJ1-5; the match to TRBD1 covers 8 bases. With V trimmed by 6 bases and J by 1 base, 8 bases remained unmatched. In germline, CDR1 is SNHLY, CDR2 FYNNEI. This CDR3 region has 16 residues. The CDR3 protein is CASSQDRAGSNQPQHF. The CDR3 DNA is TGTGCCAGCAGCCAGGACAGGGCTGGGAGCAATCAGCCCCAGCATTTT.

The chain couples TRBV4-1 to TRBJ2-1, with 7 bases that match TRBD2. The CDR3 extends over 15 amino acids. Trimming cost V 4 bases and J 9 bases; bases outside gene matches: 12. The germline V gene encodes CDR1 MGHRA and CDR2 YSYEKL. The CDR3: CASSRLAGVSGEQFF. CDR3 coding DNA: TGCGCCAGCAGCCGGTTGGCGGGAGTTAGTGGTGAGCAGTTCTTC.

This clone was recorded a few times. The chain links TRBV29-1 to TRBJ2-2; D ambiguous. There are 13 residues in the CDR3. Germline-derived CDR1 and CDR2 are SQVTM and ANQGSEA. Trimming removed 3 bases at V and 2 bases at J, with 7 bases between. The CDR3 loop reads CSVDASNTGELFF. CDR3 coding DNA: TGCAGCGTTGACGCCAGCAACACCGGGGAGCTGTTTTTT.

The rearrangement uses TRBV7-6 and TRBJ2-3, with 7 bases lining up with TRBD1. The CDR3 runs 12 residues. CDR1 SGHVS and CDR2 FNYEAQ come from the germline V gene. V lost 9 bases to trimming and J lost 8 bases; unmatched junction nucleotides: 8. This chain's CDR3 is CASGRDSGTQYF. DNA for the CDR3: TGTGCCAGTGGCCGGGACAGCGGTACGCAGTATTTT.

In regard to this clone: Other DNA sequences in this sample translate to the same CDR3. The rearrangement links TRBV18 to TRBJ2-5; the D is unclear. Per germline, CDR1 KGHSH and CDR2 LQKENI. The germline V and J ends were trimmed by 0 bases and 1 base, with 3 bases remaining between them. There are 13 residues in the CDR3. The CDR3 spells CASSPPAQETQYF. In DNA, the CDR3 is TGTGCCAGCTCACCACCCGCCCAAGAGACCCAGTACTTC.

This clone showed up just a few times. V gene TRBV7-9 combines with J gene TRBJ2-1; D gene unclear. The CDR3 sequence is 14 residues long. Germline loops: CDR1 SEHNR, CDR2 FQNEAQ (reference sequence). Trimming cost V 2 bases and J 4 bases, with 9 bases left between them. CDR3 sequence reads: CASSLNVWYNEQFF. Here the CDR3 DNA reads TGTGCCAGCAGCTTAAACGTCTGGTACAATGAGCAGTTCTTC.

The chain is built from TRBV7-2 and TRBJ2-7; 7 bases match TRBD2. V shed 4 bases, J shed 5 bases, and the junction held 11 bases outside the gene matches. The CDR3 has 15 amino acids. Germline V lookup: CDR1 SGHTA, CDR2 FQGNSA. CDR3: CASSSLGGREHEQYF. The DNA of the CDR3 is TGTGCCAGCAGCTCCCTCGGCGGGAGAGAACACGAGCAGTACTTC.

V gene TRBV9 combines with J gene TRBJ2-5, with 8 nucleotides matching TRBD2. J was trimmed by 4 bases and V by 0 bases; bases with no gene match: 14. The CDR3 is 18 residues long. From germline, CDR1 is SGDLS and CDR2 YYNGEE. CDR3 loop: CASSVASGTRGTGETQYF. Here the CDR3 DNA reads TGTGCCAGCAGCGTAGCATCGGGGACTAGAGGGACCGGAGAGACCCAGTACTTC.

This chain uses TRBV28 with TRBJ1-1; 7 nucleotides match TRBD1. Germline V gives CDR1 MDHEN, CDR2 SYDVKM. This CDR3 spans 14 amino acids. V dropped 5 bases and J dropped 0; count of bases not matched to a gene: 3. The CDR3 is CASSRTGLNTEAFF. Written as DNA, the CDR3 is TGTGCCAGCAGTCGGACAGGACTGAACACTGAAGCTTTCTTT.

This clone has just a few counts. CDR3: CASTGAIYEQYF. Here the CDR3 DNA reads TGTGCCAGCACCGGAGCGATCTACGAGCAGTACTTC. The chain is built from TRBV27 and TRBJ2-7; no clear D. Trimming took 7 bases from V and 3 from J, leaving 10 bases between them. The CDR3 sequence is 12 residues long. CDR1 MNHEY and CDR2 SMNVEV come from the germline V gene (reference sequence).

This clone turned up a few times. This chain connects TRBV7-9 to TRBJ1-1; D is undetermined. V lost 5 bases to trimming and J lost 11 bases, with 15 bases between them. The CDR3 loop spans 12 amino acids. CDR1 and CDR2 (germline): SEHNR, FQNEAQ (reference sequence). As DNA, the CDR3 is TGTGCCAGCAGCCTGCCCCAGACGACGGCTTTCTTT. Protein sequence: CASSLPQTTAFF.

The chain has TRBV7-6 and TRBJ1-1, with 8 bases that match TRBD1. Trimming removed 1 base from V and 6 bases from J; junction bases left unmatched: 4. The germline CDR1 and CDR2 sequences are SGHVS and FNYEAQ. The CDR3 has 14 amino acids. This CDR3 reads CASSLGTGGSEAFF. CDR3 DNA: TGTGCCAGCAGCTTAGGTACAGGGGGATCTGAAGCTTTCTTT. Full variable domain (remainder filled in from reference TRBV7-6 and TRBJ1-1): GAGVSQSPRYKVTKRGQDVALRCDPISGHVSLYWYRQALGQGPEFLTYFNYEAQQDKSGLPNDRFSAERPEGSISTLTIQRTEQRDSAMYRCASSLGTGGSEAFFGQGTRLTVV.

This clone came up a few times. The CDR3 reads CASSPNREYYEQYF. DNA of the CDR3: TGTGCCAGCAGTCCCAACAGGGAGTACTACGAGCAGTACTTC. V usage is TRBV11-1 and J usage is TRBJ2-7, with D possibly being TRBD1 (6 bases). CDR1 is SGHAT and CDR2 is FQDESV in the germline V gene (reference sequence). V lost 6 bases, J lost 3 bases, and 15 bases lay in between. The CDR3 covers 14 residues.

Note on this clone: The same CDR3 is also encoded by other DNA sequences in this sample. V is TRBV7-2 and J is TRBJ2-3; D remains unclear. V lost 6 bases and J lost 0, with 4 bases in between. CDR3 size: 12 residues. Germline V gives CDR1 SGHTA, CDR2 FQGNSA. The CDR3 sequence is CASSASTDTQYF. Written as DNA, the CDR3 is TGTGCCAGCAGTGCAAGCACAGATACGCAGTATTTT.

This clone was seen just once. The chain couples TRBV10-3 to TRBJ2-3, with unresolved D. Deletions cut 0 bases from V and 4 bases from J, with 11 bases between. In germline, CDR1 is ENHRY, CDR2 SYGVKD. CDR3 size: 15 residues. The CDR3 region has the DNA TGTGCCATCAGTGAGTCTGCCCTGCCCCCAGATACGCAGTATTTT. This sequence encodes CAISESALPPDTQYF.

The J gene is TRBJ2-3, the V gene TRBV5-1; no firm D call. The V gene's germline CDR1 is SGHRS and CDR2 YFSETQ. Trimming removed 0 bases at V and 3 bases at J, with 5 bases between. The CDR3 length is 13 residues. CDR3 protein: CASSLELTDTQYF. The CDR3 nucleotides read TGCGCCAGCAGCTTGGAGCTAACAGATACGCAGTATTTT.

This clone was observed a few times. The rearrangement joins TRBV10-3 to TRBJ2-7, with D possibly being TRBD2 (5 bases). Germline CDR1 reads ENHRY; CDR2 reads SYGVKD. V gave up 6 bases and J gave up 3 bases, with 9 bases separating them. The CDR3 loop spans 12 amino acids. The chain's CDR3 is CAISQLGYEQYF. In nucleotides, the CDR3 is TGTGCCATCAGCCAACTAGGCTACGAGCAGTACTTC.

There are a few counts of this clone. For the CDR3, the DNA is TGCGCCAGCAGCCAAGATCAGGACTACAATGAGCAGTTCTTC. As protein: CASSQDQDYNEQFF. The rearrangement uses TRBV4-3 and TRBJ2-1, with D hard to call. The length of the CDR3 is 14 residues. Germline CDR1 is LGHNA and CDR2 is YSLEER. The V and J ends lost 0 bases and 3 bases respectively, with 6 bases between them.

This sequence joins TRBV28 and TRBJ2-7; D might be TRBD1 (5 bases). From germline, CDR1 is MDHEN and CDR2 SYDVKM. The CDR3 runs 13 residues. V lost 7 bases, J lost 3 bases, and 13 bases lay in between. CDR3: CASTSSTDYEQYF. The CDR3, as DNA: TGTGCCAGCACCTCATCGACAGACTACGAGCAGTACTTC.

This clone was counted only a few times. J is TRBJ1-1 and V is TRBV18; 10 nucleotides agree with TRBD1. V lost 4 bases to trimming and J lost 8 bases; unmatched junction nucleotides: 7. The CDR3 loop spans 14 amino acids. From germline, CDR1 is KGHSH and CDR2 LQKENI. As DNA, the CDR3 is TGTGCCAGCTCACTCGTCGGACAGGGGGGAGAAGCTTTCTTT. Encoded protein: CASSLVGQGGEAFF.

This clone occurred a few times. The CDR3 spells CASSVLPGLGGNTEAFF. CDR3 in DNA: TGCGCCAGCAGCGTACTTCCTGGGCTAGGAGGGAACACTGAAGCTTTCTTT. The chain uses TRBV4-1 and TRBJ1-1, with D unclear. V was cut by 5 bases and J by 1 base, with 20 bases left in between. Looked up from germline, CDR1 is MGHRA and CDR2 is YSYEKL. The CDR3 contains 17 residues.

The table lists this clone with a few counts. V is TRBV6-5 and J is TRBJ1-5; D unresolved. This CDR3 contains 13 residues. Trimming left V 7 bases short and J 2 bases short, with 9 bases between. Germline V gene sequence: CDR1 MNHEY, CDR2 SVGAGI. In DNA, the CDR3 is TGTGCCAGCAAACCTCAGGGCAATCAGCCCCAGCATTTT. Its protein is CASKPQGNQPQHF.

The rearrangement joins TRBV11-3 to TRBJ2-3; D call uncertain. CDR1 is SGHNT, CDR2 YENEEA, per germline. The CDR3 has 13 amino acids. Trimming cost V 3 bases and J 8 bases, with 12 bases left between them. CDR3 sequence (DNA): TGTGCCAGCAGCTTCGGTGGAAGTGGTACGCAGTATTTT. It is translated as CASSFGGSGTQYF.

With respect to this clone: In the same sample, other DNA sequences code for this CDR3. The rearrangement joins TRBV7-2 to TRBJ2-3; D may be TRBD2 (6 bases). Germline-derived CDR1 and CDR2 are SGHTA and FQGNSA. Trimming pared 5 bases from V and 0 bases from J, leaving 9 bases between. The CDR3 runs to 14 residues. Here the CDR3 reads CASSPSGSTDTQYF. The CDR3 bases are TGTGCCAGCAGCCCCAGCGGGAGCACAGATACGCAGTATTTT.

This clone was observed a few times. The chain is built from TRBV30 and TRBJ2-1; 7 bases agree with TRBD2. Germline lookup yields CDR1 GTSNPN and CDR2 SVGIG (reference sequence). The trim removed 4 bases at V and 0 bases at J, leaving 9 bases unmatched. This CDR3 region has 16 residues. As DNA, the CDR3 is TGTGCCTGGAACGGGATGGGAGGGACCTCCTACAATGAGCAGTTCTTC. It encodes CAWNGMGGTSYNEQFF.

The CDR3 region is CASSWREGQETQYF. DNA of the CDR3: TGTGCCAGCAGTTGGCGGGAAGGCCAAGAGACCCAGTACTTC. The chain combines TRBV2 with TRBJ2-5, with a tentative D call TRBD2 (6 bases). Deletions cut 5 bases from V and 1 base from J, with 11 bases between. The CDR3 runs 14 residues. Germline V gene data show CDR1 as SNHLY and CDR2 as FYNNEI.

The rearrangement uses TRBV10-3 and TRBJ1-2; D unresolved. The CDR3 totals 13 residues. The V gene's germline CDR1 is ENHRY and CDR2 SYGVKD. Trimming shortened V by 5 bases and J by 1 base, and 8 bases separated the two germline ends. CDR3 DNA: TGTGCCATCAGTTTACAAGATAACTATGGCTACACCTTC. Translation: CAISLQDNYGYTF.

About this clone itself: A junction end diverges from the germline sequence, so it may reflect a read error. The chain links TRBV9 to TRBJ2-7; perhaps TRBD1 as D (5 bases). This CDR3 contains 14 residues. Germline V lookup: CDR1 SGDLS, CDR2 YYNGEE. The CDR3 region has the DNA TGTGCCGGCAGCGTATCAGGGCCCTCCTACGAGCAGTACTTC. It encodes CAGSVSGPSYEQYF. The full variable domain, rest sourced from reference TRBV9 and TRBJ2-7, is DSGVTQTPKHLITATGQRVTLRCSPRSGDLSVYWYQQSLDQGLQFLIQYYNGEERAKGNILERFSAQQFPDLHSELNLSSLELGDSALYFCAGSVSGPSYEQYFGPGTRLTVT.